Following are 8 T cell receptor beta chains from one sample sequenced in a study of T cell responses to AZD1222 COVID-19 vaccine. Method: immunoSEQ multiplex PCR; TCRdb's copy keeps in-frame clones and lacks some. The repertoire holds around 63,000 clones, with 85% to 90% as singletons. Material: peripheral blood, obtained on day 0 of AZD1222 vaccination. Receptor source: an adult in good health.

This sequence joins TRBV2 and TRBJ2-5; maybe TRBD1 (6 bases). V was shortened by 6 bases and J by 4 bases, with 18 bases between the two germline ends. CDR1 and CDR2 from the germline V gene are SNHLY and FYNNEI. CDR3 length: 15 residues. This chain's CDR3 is CASSKQGSEGETQYF. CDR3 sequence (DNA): TGTGCCAGCAGCAAACAGGGTAGCGAAGGAGAGACCCAGTACTTC.

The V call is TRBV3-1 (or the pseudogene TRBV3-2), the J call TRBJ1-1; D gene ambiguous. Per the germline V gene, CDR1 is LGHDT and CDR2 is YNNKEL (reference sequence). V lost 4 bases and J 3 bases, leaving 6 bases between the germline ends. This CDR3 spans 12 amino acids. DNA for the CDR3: TGTGCCAGCAGCCGTCAGTACACTGAAGCTTTCTTT. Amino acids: CASSRQYTEAFF.

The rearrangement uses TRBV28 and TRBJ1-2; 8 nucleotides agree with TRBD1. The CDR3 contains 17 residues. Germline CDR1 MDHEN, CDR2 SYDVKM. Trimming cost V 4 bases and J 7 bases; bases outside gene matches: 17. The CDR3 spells CASSSTGQGALMGGYTF. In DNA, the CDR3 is TGTGCCAGCAGTTCCACAGGGCAGGGGGCGCTTATGGGTGGCTACACCTTC.

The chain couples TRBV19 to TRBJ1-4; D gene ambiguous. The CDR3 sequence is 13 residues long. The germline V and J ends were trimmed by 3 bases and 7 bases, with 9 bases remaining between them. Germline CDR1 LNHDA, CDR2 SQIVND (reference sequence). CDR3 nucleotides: TGTGCCAGTAGTATGGCCCGTGGTGAAAAACTGTTTTTT. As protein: CASSMARGEKLFF.

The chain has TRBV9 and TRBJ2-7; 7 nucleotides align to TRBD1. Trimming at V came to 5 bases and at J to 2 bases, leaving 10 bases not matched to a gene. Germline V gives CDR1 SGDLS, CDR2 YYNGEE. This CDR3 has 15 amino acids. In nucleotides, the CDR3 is TGTGCCAGCAGTTCCGAGGGGGCCCCCCCCTACGAGCAGTACTTC. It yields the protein CASSSEGAPPYEQYF.

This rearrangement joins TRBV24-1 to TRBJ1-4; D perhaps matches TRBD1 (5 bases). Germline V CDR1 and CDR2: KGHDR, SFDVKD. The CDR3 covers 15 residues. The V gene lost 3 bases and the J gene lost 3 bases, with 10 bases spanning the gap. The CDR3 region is CATSDPREPNEKLFF. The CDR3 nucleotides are TGTGCCACCAGTGATCCCAGGGAGCCTAATGAAAAACTGTTTTTT.

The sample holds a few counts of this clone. In nucleotides, the CDR3 is TGTGCCAGTAGTATCCCCGGGGGCAGAGTTACTAACTATGGCTACACCTTC. Its protein is CASSIPGGRVTNYGYTF. The chain carries TRBV19 and TRBJ1-2; perhaps TRBD1 as D (6 bases). The V end was cut by 3 bases, the J end by 0 bases, with 17 bases between. The CDR3 loop spans 17 amino acids. Looked up from germline, CDR1 is LNHDA and CDR2 is SQIVND (reference sequence).

CDR3 sequence reads: CSVPGKLLTDTQYF. Here the CDR3 DNA reads TGCAGCGTTCCCGGGAAGTTACTGACAGATACGCAGTATTTT. The V and J genes are TRBV29-1 and TRBJ2-3, with D tentatively TRBD2 (5 bases). Trimming took off 5 bases at V and 3 bases at J, with 15 bases between the two ends. The CDR3 loop spans 14 amino acids. Looked up from germline, CDR1 is SQVTM and CDR2 is ANQGSEA.